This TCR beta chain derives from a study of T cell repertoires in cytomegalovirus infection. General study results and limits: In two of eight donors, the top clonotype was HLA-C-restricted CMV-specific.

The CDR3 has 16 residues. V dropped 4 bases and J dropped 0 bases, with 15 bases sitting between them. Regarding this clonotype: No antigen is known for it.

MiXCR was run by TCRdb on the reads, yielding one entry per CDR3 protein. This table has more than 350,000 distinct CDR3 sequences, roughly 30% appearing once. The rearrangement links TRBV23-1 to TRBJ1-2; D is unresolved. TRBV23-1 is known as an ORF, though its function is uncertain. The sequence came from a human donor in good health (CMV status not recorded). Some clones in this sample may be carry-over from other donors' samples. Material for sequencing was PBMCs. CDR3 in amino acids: CASSPPYGETNYGYTF. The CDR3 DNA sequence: TGCGCCAGCAGTCCCCCTTACGGGGAAACTAACTATGGCTACACCTTC.